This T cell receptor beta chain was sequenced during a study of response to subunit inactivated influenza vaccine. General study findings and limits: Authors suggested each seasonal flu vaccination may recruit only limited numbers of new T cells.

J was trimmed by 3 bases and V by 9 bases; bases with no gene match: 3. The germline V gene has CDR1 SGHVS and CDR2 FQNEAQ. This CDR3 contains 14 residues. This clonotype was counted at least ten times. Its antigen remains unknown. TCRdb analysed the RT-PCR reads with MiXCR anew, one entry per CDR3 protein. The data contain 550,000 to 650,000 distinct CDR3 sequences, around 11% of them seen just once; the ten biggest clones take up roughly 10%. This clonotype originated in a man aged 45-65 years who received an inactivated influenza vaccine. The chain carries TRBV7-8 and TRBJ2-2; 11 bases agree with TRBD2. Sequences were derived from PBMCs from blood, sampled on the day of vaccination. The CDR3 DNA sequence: TGTGCCAGTGCACTAGCGGGAGACACCGGGGAGCTGTTTTTT. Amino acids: CASALAGDTGELFF.